This entry lists 16 T cell receptor beta chains sequenced from one sample in a study of cytomegalovirus exposure and HLA in healthy donors. The PCR used 60 Vbeta and 13 Jbeta primers. Assay used: immunoSEQ multiplex PCR; TCRdb lists only in-frame clones, some missing. Among tens of thousands of clones listed, over 60% were seen once. The specimen sequenced was PBMCs. These receptors originate from a man aged 25 to 40 in good health and CMV-seronegative.

V and J are TRBV11-2 and TRBJ2-5, with D possibly being TRBD2 (5 bases). The J call may be mistaken, given a closer DNA end match to TRBJ2-7. From germline, CDR1 is SGHAT and CDR2 FQNNGV. CDR3 length equals 13 residues. The CDR3 protein is CASTGVLGNEQYF. The CDR3 nucleotides are TGTGCCAGCACCGGGGTCCTAGGGAACGAGCAGTACTTC.

This chain joins TRBV11-1 and TRBJ2-1; D not resolved. Germline loops: CDR1 SGHAT, CDR2 FQDESV (reference sequence). The V end lost 3 bases, the J end lost 3 bases, and 15 bases lay between the germline ends. CDR3 length equals 16 residues. The CDR3 reads CASSFDGSPDYNEQFF. Written as DNA, the CDR3 is TGTGCCAGCAGCTTCGATGGTTCTCCAGACTACAATGAGCAGTTCTTC.

The chain has TRBV11-2 and TRBJ2-7; D call uncertain. Per germline, CDR1 SGHAT and CDR2 FQNNGV. The CDR3 contains 14 residues. Between the trimmed V and J ends, which lost 2 bases and 0 bases, there was a span of 8 bases. CDR3 DNA: TGTGCCAGCAGCTTATTCGGGTTCTCCTACGAGCAGTACTTC. Amino acid sequence: CASSLFGFSYEQYF.

Regarding this clone: Other nucleotide sequences from this sample produce the same CDR3. This chain uses TRBV5-1 with TRBJ2-1, with 9 bases identical to TRBD2. This CDR3 region has 15 residues. Per the germline V gene, CDR1 is SGHRS and CDR2 is YFSETQ. The V gene end was trimmed by 4 bases and the J gene end by 6 bases; junction bases not matched to a gene: 8. Here the CDR3 reads CASSISGGNSNEQFF. In nucleotides, the CDR3 is TGCGCCAGCAGCATTAGCGGGGGAAACTCCAATGAGCAGTTCTTC. Full variable domain (outside the CDR3, taken from reference TRBV5-1 and TRBJ2-1): KAGVTQTPRYLIKTRGQQVTLSCSPISGHRSVSWYQQTPGQGLQFLFEYFSETQRNKGNFPGRFSGRQFSNSRSEMNVSTLELGDSALYLCASSISGGNSNEQFFGPGTRLTVL.

V is TRBV7-8 and J is TRBJ1-2; D gene ambiguous. This CDR3 comprises 14 residues. The germline V gene has CDR1 SGHVS and CDR2 FQNEAQ. V lost 7 bases to trimming and J lost 8 bases, with 20 bases between them. DNA for the CDR3: TGTGCCAGCAAACAGAGGACTGACTCGGGGGGCTACACCTTC. This encodes CASKQRTDSGGYTF.

A remark on this clone: The junction departs from germline at one end; a sequencing error may be responsible. This chain links TRBV6-1 with TRBJ2-2, with a weak D call TRBD1 (5 bases). The CDR3 length is 14 residues. Germline CDR1 is MNHNS and CDR2 is SASEGT. CDR3 residues: CASSPSGNSGELFF. CDR3 nucleotide sequence: TGTGCCAGCAGCCCCTCAGGGAACTCCGGGGAGCTGTTTTTT.

This chain links TRBV7-9 with TRBJ1-1, with D possibly TRBD1 on 6 matching bases. Germline CDR1 and CDR2: SEHNR and FQNEAQ (reference sequence). The CDR3 has 15 residues. Trimming stripped 2 bases from V and 8 bases from J, with 18 bases between. The CDR3 DNA reads as TGTGCCAGCAGCTTACGGGGGGGCAGGGGAGGCGAAGCTTTCTTT. Its translation: CASSLRGGRGGEAFF. Combining the CDR3 with reference TRBV7-9 and TRBJ1-1 gives the whole variable domain DTGVSQNPRHKITKRGQNVTFRCDPISEHNRLYWYRQTLGQGPEFLTYFQNEAQLEKSRLLSDRFSAERPKGSFSTLEIQRTEQGDSAMYLCASSLRGGRGGEAFFGQGTRLTVV.

The chain is built from TRBV5-1 and TRBJ2-2, with a possible D match to TRBD1 (6 bases). Looked up from germline, CDR1 is SGHRS and CDR2 is YFSETQ. The V end was cut by 3 bases, the J end by 4 bases, with 13 bases between. The CDR3 is 15 residues long. The CDR3 nucleotides are TGCGCCAGCAGCTCTGGGACAACAACCACCGGGGAGCTGTTTTTT. Encoded protein: CASSSGTTTTGELFF.

There are a few counts of this clone. The chain links TRBV30 to TRBJ2-3, with D perhaps matching TRBD2 (6 bases). Germline V gene sequence: CDR1 GTSNPN, CDR2 SVGIG (reference sequence). V lost 2 bases and J 0 bases, leaving 18 bases between the germline ends. CDR3 length equals 17 residues. The CDR3 DNA follows: TGTGCCTGGAGTCATGCGCCGAGACTAGTTAGCACAGATACGCAGTATTTT. This sequence encodes CAWSHAPRLVSTDTQYF.

J is TRBJ2-5 and V is TRBV6-1; a weak D match, TRBD2 (5 bases). V was cut by 4 bases and J by 5 bases, with 11 bases left in between. The CDR3 sequence is 13 residues long. Germline CDR1 MNHNS, CDR2 SASEGT. Written as DNA, the CDR3 is TGTGCCAGCAGTGGAAACGGGGTGGAGACCCAGTACTTC. This translates into CASSGNGVETQYF.

This clone was recorded once. The rearrangement links TRBV29-1 to TRBJ2-7; TRBD1 aligns across 9 bases. Per the germline V gene, CDR1 is SQVTM and CDR2 is ANQGSEA. The junction had 3 bases not matched to a gene; V was cut back by 3 bases and J by 0 bases. CDR3 length: 14 residues. CDR3 sequence reads: CSVEDRGSSYEQYF. DNA of the CDR3: TGCAGCGTTGAGGACAGGGGAAGCTCCTACGAGCAGTACTTC.

V usage is TRBV7-9 and J usage is TRBJ1-4; no firm D call. CDR3 length: 14 amino acids. The ends were cut back, 5 bases at V and 4 bases at J, with 11 bases in the middle. In germline, CDR1 is SEHNR, CDR2 FQNEAQ (reference sequence). In nucleotides, the CDR3 is TGTGCCAGCAGCCTGGAGGACGGTAATGAAAAACTGTTTTTT. This sequence encodes CASSLEDGNEKLFF. Full variable domain (remainder filled in from reference TRBV7-9 and TRBJ1-4): DTGVSQNPRHKITKRGQNVTFRCDPISEHNRLYWYRQTLGQGPEFLTYFQNEAQLEKSRLLSDRFSAERPKGSFSTLEIQRTEQGDSAMYLCASSLEDGNEKLFFGSGTQLSVL.

The V and J genes are TRBV7-2 and TRBJ2-7; 7 bases are shared with TRBD2. The CDR3 covers 14 residues. The germline V gene encodes CDR1 SGHTA and CDR2 FQGNSA. The ends lost 4 bases at V and 1 base at J; junction bases unmatched: 4. In nucleotides, the CDR3 is TGTGCCAGCAGCTCTAGCGGAACGTCCTACGAGCAGTACTTC. Amino acid sequence: CASSSSGTSYEQYF.

This rearrangement joins TRBV18 to TRBJ2-7; 7 bases are a match to TRBD1. The trim removed 5 bases at V and 4 bases at J, leaving 11 bases unmatched. The CDR3 has 15 residues. Germline V gives CDR1 KGHSH, CDR2 LQKENI. CDR3 sequence (DNA): TGTGCCAGCTCATTTGCCGGGACAGCCTCTTACGAGCAGTACTTC. Protein sequence: CASSFAGTASYEQYF.

This chain uses TRBV5-4 with TRBJ2-7; D might be TRBD2 (6 bases). CDR1 and CDR2 (germline): SGHNT, YYREEE (reference sequence). The V gene lost 3 bases and the J gene lost 1 base, with 14 bases spanning the gap. This CDR3 comprises 15 residues. The CDR3: CASSWAGLPSYEQYF. As DNA, the CDR3 is TGTGCCAGCAGCTGGGCTGGACTACCATCCTACGAGCAGTACTTC.

V gene TRBV6-5 combines with J gene TRBJ1-5; D is possibly TRBD1 (6 bases). This CDR3 has 14 residues. The V gene lost 6 bases and the J gene lost 6 bases, with 15 bases spanning the gap. CDR1 and CDR2 from the germline V gene are MNHEY and SVGAGI. The CDR3 region is CASRNGQLGQPQHF. The CDR3, as DNA: TGTGCCAGCAGAAACGGACAGCTCGGTCAGCCCCAGCATTTT.